One sample yielded the 14 T cell receptor beta chains listed below, sequenced in a study of blood T cell repertoires in COVID-19 (dated by TCRdb to between 2020 and 2021). To prepare the library, the immunoSEQ multiplex PCR assay was applied. The table comes from immuneACCESS by way of TCRdb, which keeps in-frame sequences with V and J called. Part of the clones is missing from these tables; in studies checked, under half for an unresolved V gene and the rest for unknown reasons. The sample includes about 110,000 clones, with over 65% observed a single time. The ten most abundant clones make up around 4% of the sample. The sequencing input was peripheral blood. These receptors all come from a woman of 80 years or more with acute or convalescent COVID-19.

The genes are TRBV27 and TRBJ2-5; 9 bases map to TRBD2. The germline CDR1 and CDR2 sequences are MNHEY and SMNVEV (reference sequence). The CDR3 has 16 amino acids. V was clipped by 1 base and J by 4 bases; unmatched bases: 7. The CDR3 protein is CASSLLPTSGGETQYF. CDR3 DNA sequence: TGTGCCAGCAGTTTATTACCGACTAGCGGAGGAGAGACCCAGTACTTC.

The chain carries TRBV10-2 and TRBJ1-2; perhaps TRBD1 as D (5 bases). Germline V gene sequence: CDR1 WSHSY, CDR2 SAAADI. This CDR3 is 12 amino acids long. Between the trimmed V and J ends, which lost 5 bases and 2 bases, there was a span of 6 bases. The CDR3 protein is CASSTGNYGYTF. CDR3 DNA: TGCGCCAGCAGTACAGGAAACTATGGCTACACCTTC.

V is TRBV15 and J is TRBJ2-1, with 11 bases identical to TRBD2. CDR3 length: 16 residues. From germline, CDR1 is LNHNV and CDR2 YYDKDF (reference sequence). Germline trimming cut 3 bases from V and 4 bases from J; bases unmatched to any gene: 5. The CDR3 loop reads CATSRGTSGVYNEQFF. CDR3 in DNA: TGTGCCACCAGCAGGGGGACTAGCGGAGTTTACAATGAGCAGTTCTTC. The full variable domain, in which reference TRBV15 and TRBJ2-1 provide the parts outside the CDR3, is DAMVIQNPRYQVTQFGKPVTLSCSQTLNHNVMYWYQQKSSQAPKLLFHYYDKDFNNEADTPDNFQSRRPNTSFCFLDIRSPGLGDTAMYLCATSRGTSGVYNEQFFGPGTRLTVL.

This clone came up once. The chain has TRBV19 and TRBJ1-2, with TRBD1 identical over 9 bases. With V trimmed by 6 bases and J by 7 bases, 9 bases remained unmatched. This CDR3 spans 14 amino acids. Germline lookup yields CDR1 LNHDA and CDR2 SQIVND (reference sequence). CDR3 sequence reads: CASRPDRGRGGYTF. Here the CDR3 DNA reads TGTGCCAGTAGACCGGACAGGGGTCGAGGTGGCTACACCTTC.

Only one count was recorded for this clone. The chain combines TRBV12-2 with TRBJ2-1; TRBD1, as called in the table, went unchecked against the DNA. TRBV12-2 is designated a pseudogene. The CDR3 is made up of 18 amino acids. The CDR3 region is CASRLDPIPPDRPNEQFF. The CDR3 region has the DNA TGTGCAAGTCGCTTAGACCCTATCCCCCCCGACAGGCCCAATGAGCAGTTCTTC.

The chain joins TRBV6-6 to TRBJ1-1; possibly TRBD1 for D (5 bases). V was trimmed by 11 bases and J by 3 bases, leaving 19 bases between them. Germline V gene sequence: CDR1 MNHNY, CDR2 SVGAGI (reference sequence). The CDR3 runs 14 residues. The CDR3 sequence: CAASGRADYTEAFF. CDR3 nucleotides: TGTGCCGCCTCGGGCAGGGCAGATTACACTGAAGCTTTCTTT.

V usage is TRBV7-2 and J usage is TRBJ1-2; 8 bases align to TRBD1. V shed 0 bases and J 6 bases; nucleotides not matched to a gene: 6. The CDR3 is made up of 15 amino acids. CDR1 and CDR2 (germline): SGHTA, FQGNSA. CDR3 in amino acids: CASSLALVTGDGYTF. The DNA of the CDR3 is TGTGCCAGCAGCTTAGCGCTTGTGACAGGGGATGGCTACACCTTC.

This rearrangement joins TRBV27 to TRBJ2-1; D is perhaps TRBD1 (5 bases). The V and J ends lost 3 bases and 0 bases respectively, with 9 bases between them. Germline CDR1 is MNHEY and CDR2 is SMNVEV (reference sequence). The CDR3 has 15 residues. CDR3 region: CASSLYRSSYNEQFF. The CDR3 DNA follows: TGTGCCAGCAGTTTGTACAGGAGCTCCTACAATGAGCAGTTCTTC.

This clone was seen only once. The V call is TRBV18, the J call TRBJ2-5; 8 nucleotides line up with TRBD1. Germline assignment: CDR1 KGHSH and CDR2 LQKENI. The CDR3 consists of 14 residues. V lost 3 bases and J lost 2; bases outside the gene matches: 2. The CDR3 DNA sequence: TGTGCCAGCTCACCCACAGGGGGACAAGAGACCCAGTACTTC. Translation: CASSPTGGQETQYF.

The rearrangement joins TRBV30 to TRBJ1-2, with D possibly being TRBD1 (5 bases). Trimming took 3 bases from V and 7 from J, leaving 15 bases between them. The CDR3 extends over 13 amino acids. Germline loops: CDR1 GTSNPN, CDR2 SVGIG (reference sequence). The DNA of the CDR3 is TGTGCCTGGAGCCCTGGGGCGGGAAGTGGCTACACCTTC. Residues: CAWSPGAGSGYTF.

The CDR3 is CASSAGTANQPQHF. In DNA form, the CDR3 reads TGCGCCAGCAGCGCCGGGACAGCAAATCAGCCCCAGCATTTT. V gene TRBV5-1 combines with J gene TRBJ1-5; 7 nucleotides agree with TRBD1. Trimming removed 4 bases from V and 4 bases from J; junction bases left unmatched: 5. The CDR3 covers 14 residues. Germline lookup yields CDR1 SGHRS and CDR2 YFSETQ.

V and J are TRBV7-3 and TRBJ1-1, with 9 nucleotides matching TRBD1. Germline V gene sequence: CDR1 SGHTA, CDR2 FQGTGA. V gave up 5 bases and J gave up 5 bases; unmatched junction bases: 9. The CDR3 has 15 amino acids. The CDR3 DNA sequence: TGTGCCAGCAGCCCCACGACAGGGGGAGGAACTGAAGCTTTCTTT. This encodes CASSPTTGGGTEAFF.

This rearrangement joins TRBV7-9 to TRBJ1-2; D is perhaps TRBD1 (5 bases). This CDR3 is 14 amino acids long. CDR1 and CDR2 from the germline V gene are SEHNR and FQNEAQ (reference sequence). V lost 3 bases, J lost 4 bases, and 12 bases lay in between. CDR3 nucleotides: TGTGCCAGCAGCTTTCAAAGGGGCCCCTATGGCTACACCTTC. This encodes CASSFQRGPYGYTF.

The rearrangement uses TRBV2 and TRBJ1-1; TRBD1 might be the D (6 bases). This CDR3 has 14 residues. Trimming took off 6 bases at V and 1 base at J, with 12 bases between the two ends. Germline V gives CDR1 SNHLY, CDR2 FYNNEI. Written as DNA, the CDR3 is TGTGCCAGCAGACCCGGACAGCCGAACACTGAAGCTTTCTTT. It codes for CASRPGQPNTEAFF. Based on the CDR3 plus reference TRBV2 and TRBJ1-1, the full variable domain is EPEVTQTPSHQVTQMGQEVILRCVPISNHLYFYWYRQILGQKVEFLVSFYNNEISEKSEIFDDQFSVERPDGSNFTLKIRSTKLEDSAMYFCASRPGQPNTEAFFGQGTRLTVV.